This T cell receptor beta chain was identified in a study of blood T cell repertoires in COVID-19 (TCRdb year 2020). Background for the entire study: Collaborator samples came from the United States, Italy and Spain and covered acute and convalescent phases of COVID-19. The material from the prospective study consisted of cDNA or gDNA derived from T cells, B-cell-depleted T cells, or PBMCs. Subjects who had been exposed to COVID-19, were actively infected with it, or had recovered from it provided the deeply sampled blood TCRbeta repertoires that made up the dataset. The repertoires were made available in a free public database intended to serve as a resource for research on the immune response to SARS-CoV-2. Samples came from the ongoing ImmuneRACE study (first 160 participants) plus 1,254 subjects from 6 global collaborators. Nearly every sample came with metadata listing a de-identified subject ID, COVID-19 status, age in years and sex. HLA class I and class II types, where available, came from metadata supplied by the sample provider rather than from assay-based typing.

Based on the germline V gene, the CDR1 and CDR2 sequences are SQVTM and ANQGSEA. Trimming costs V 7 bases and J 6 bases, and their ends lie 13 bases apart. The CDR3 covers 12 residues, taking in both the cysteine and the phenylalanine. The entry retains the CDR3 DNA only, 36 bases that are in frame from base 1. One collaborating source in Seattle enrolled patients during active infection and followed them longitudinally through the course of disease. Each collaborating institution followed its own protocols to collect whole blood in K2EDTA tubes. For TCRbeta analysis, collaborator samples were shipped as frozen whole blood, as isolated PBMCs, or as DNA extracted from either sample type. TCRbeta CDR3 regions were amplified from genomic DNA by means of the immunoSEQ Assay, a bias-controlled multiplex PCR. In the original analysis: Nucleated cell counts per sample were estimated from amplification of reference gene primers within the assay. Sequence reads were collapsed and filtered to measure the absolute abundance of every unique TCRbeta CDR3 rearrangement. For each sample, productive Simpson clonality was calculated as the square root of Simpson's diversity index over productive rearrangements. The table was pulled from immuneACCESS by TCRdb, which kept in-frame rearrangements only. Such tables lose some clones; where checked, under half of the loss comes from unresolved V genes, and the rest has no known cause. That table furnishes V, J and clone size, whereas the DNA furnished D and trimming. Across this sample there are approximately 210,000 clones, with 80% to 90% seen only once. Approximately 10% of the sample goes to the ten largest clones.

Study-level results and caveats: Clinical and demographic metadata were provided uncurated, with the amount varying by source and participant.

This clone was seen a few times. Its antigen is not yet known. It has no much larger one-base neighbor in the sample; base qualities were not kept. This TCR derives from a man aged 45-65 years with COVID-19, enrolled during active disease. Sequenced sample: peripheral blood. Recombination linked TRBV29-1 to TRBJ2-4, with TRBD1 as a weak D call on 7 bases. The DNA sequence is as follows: TGCAGCGCCTGTCAGGGGGGAAACATTCAGTACTTC. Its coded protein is CSACQGGNIQYF.